This TCR beta chain comes out of a study of technical replicates of blood from several donors. Method: immunoSEQ multiplex PCR; TCRdb's copy keeps in-frame clones and lacks some. The data show tens of thousands of clones, with 90% seen just once and roughly 4.5% held by the top ten. Germline values: CDR1 MNHEY, CDR2 SVGAGI. The CDR3 spans 15 residues. Losses at the gene ends were 2 bases for V and 6 bases for J; bases not matched to a gene: 6. Sequenced material: PBMCs. The chain joins TRBV6-5 to TRBJ2-3; 9 bases are a match to TRBD1. The receptor was isolated from a human donor in good health. Some clones in this sample may be carry-over from other donors' samples. The CDR3 DNA follows: TGTGCCAGCAGTTACGCGGGACAGGGTAGGGATACGCAGTATTTT. Protein product: CASSYAGQGRDTQYF.